The clone carrying this T cell receptor (beta chain) was found a few times. Its ends do not fully match the called genes, so a read error is possible. How the authors handled the data: Reference gene primer amplification yielded estimated nucleated cell counts. Data came from immunoSEQ multiplex PCR; TCRdb stores just in-frame clones and leaves some out. D and trimming come from the DNA, and the V and J calls and clone size come from that table. Altogether some 80,000 clones are present, approximately 87% being singletons, with the ten largest covering about 2.5%. CDR3 length equals 11 residues. Germline assignment: CDR1 MNHEY and CDR2 SVGAGI. This sample is drawn from a study of blood T cell repertoires in COVID-19. About the research overall: COVID-19 samples collected from the United States, Italy and Spain covered acute and convalescent phases. In each case, the material was cDNA or gDNA derived from T cells, B-cell-depleted T cells, or PBMCs.

This receptor was obtained from a human donor in a cohort sampled during active COVID-19. The sample consisted of peripheral blood. The chain has TRBV6-5 and TRBJ1-1; D is unresolved. The CDR3 here is CASYLNTEAFF. In DNA, the CDR3 is TGCGCCTCGTATCTGAACACTGAAGCTTTCTTT.